The next 6 T cell receptor beta chains were all read from a single sample in a study of blood T cell repertoires in COVID-19. The repertoire was sequenced with immunoSEQ multiplex PCR; TCRdb's copy has only in-frame clones and lacks some. The sample contains 150,000 to 200,000 clones, 60% to 80% of which appear only once. Sample: peripheral blood. These TCRs come from a woman in her 70s with acute or convalescent COVID-19.

V is TRBV30 and J is TRBJ1-2; TRBD1 agrees at 7 bases. This CDR3 is 13 amino acids long. V shed 7 bases, J shed 3 bases, and the junction held 8 bases outside the gene matches. Looked up from germline, CDR1 is GTSNPN and CDR2 is SVGIG (reference sequence). CDR3 amino acids: CAYQRQGYYGYTF. Here the CDR3 DNA reads TGTGCCTACCAAAGACAGGGCTACTATGGCTACACCTTC. The entire variable domain, with the rest obtained from reference TRBV30 and TRBJ1-2, is as follows: SQTIHQWPATLVQPVGSPLSLECTVEGTSNPNLYWYRQAAGRGLQLLFYSVGIGQISSEVPQNLSASRPQDRQFILSSKKLLLSDSGFYLCAYQRQGYYGYTFGSGTRLTVV.

The gene calls are TRBV5-1 and TRBJ1-6, with TRBD1 identical over 10 bases. Germline CDR1 SGHRS, CDR2 YFSETQ. After removal of 4 bases from V and 8 bases from J, the junction contained 9 bases not matched to a gene. CDR3 length: 16 amino acids. The CDR3 region has the DNA TGCGCCAGCAGCGTCCAGGGACAGGGGATAGATTCACCCCTCCACTTT. Translating it yields CASSVQGQGIDSPLHF.

V usage is TRBV5-1 and J usage is TRBJ1-4; D remains ambiguous. Germline V gene lookup returns CDR1 SGHRS and CDR2 YFSETQ. The CDR3 is 14 residues long. V was cut by 2 bases and J by 5 bases, with 10 bases left in between. CDR3 in amino acids: CASSFSGNNEKLFF. The CDR3 region has the DNA TGCGCCAGCAGCTTCTCCGGGAACAATGAAAAACTGTTTTTT.

CDR3 loop: CASSAGVGRVTGELFF. CDR3 bases: TGCGCCAGCAGCGCGGGGGTCGGAAGAGTCACCGGGGAGCTGTTTTTT. The chain uses TRBV5-1 and TRBJ2-2; 7 bases are shared with TRBD2. V gave up 4 bases and J gave up 4 bases; unmatched junction bases: 10. The germline V gene has CDR1 SGHRS and CDR2 YFSETQ. This CDR3 comprises 16 residues. The full variable domain, completed using reference TRBV5-1 and TRBJ2-2, is KAGVTQTPRYLIKTRGQQVTLSCSPISGHRSVSWYQQTPGQGLQFLFEYFSETQRNKGNFPGRFSGRQFSNSRSEMNVSTLELGDSALYLCASSAGVGRVTGELFFGEGSRLTVL.

CDR3 sequence: CASGRDRGSAGELFF. The DNA of the CDR3 is TGTGCCAGCGGCCGGGACAGGGGATCGGCGGGGGAGCTGTTTTTT. V is TRBV2 and J is TRBJ2-2; TRBD1 agrees at 10 bases. Germline V gene lookup returns CDR1 SNHLY and CDR2 FYNNEI. The CDR3 has 15 residues. V was clipped by 8 bases and J by 8 bases; unmatched bases: 11.

The CDR3, as DNA: TGTGCCAGTAGTTTGGAGCGCCACAATGAGCAGTTCTTC. This translates into CASSLERHNEQFF. The chain carries TRBV19 and TRBJ2-1, with D unclear. Germline lookup yields CDR1 LNHDA and CDR2 SQIVND (reference sequence). The CDR3 runs to 13 residues. With 5 bases removed from V and 5 bases from J, the gap between germline ends came to 10 bases.